The 21 T cell receptor beta chains below all came from one sample that was sequenced in a study of identical twins (dated by TCRdb to about 2016). The library was built by means of 5' RACE. The listed sequencing device is Illumina HiSeq 2000. Using fastp trimming at Q25 and MiXCR clonotype assembly, TCRdb reanalyzed the public sequencing data and kept in-frame beta chains. When rows share a CDR3 protein, they turn into one entry using the most common DNA and genes. The sample table shows 250,000 or so distinct CDR3 sequences, and 7.5% are seen once. The ten largest clones add up to under 6.5% of the sample. The same data also contributed to another study, on yellow fever vaccine responses in identical twins.

Source material: CD8+ T cells sorted from blood. These TCRs come from a woman between 18 and 29 years old in good health.

This clonotype was observed a few times. The CDR3 reads CASSQDPTGVYEQYV. In DNA form, the CDR3 reads TGCGCCAGCAGCCAAGATCCAACTGGGGTGTACGAGCAGTACGTC. The chain uses TRBV4-1 and TRBJ2-7; D gene ambiguous. CDR3 length: 15 residues. Deletions cut 0 bases from V and 4 bases from J, with 13 bases between. Looked up from germline, CDR1 is MGHRA and CDR2 is YSYEKL.

This clonotype was detected a few times. The V gene is TRBV7-9, the J gene TRBJ1-2; no firm D call. The CDR3 is made up of 13 amino acids. Germline V gives CDR1 SEHNR, CDR2 FQNEAQ (reference sequence). V lost 0 bases and J lost 6, with 8 bases in between. CDR3 loop: CASSLAGKDGYTF. In DNA form, the CDR3 reads TGTGCCAGCAGCTTAGCAGGGAAGGATGGCTACACCTTC.

There are a few counts of this clonotype. This chain joins TRBV9 and TRBJ2-7, with D tentatively TRBD2 (5 bases). The CDR3 consists of 14 residues. The V end lost 4 bases, the J end lost 3 bases, and 14 bases lay between the germline ends. The germline gives CDR1 SGDLS, CDR2 YYNGEE. The CDR3 spells CASSPVDGGYEQYF. In nucleotides, the CDR3 is TGTGCCAGCAGCCCTGTCGACGGAGGCTACGAGCAGTACTTC.

This clonotype came up many times. The V and J genes are TRBV20-1 and TRBJ2-5; 8 positions match TRBD2. Germline V lookup: CDR1 DFQATT, CDR2 SNEGSKA (reference sequence). This CDR3 has 16 residues. V was clipped by 7 bases and J by 4 bases; unmatched bases: 17. The CDR3 sequence is CSVIPLPAGEAETQYF. CDR3 DNA: TGCAGTGTTATTCCCCTTCCAGCGGGAGAGGCAGAGACCCAGTACTTC.

This clonotype came up many times. The chain links TRBV29-1 to TRBJ2-7; D possibly matches TRBD1 or TRBD2 (5 bases each). Trimming pared 4 bases from V and 5 bases from J, leaving 15 bases between. This CDR3 contains 13 residues. Germline assignment: CDR1 SQVTM and CDR2 ANQGSEA. CDR3 DNA: TGCAGCGTTGGAGGGACCGGAGTCCACGAGCAGTACTTC. It translates to CSVGGTGVHEQYF.

This clonotype was observed a few times. The genes are TRBV10-2 and TRBJ1-5, with 9 bases identical to TRBD1. Germline loops: CDR1 WSHSY, CDR2 SAAADI. The junction had 5 bases not matched to a gene; V was cut back by 5 bases and J by 0 bases. The CDR3 consists of 16 residues. CDR3 DNA: TGCGCCAGCAGTCGCGGACAGGGGATTAGCAATCAGCCCCAGCATTTT. Its protein is CASSRGQGISNQPQHF.

The J gene is TRBJ1-4, the V gene TRBV6-2 or TRBV6-3; weak D call: TRBD1 (5 bases). CDR1 is MNHEY, CDR2 SVGEGT, per germline. This CDR3 contains 15 residues. The V end was cut by 7 bases, the J end by 8 bases, with 20 bases between. CDR3 nucleotides: TGTGCCAGCAACCCTTCGGGCAGGGTGAGAGAAAAACTGTTTTTT. This translates into CASNPSGRVREKLFF.

This clonotype occurred many times. CDR3 protein: CASSFISGPNYGYTF. The CDR3 nucleotides read TGTGCCAGCAGTTTTATTTCGGGGCCTAACTATGGCTACACCTTC. The chain is built from TRBV28 and TRBJ1-2, with D perhaps TRBD1 (5 bases). Germline-derived CDR1 and CDR2 are MDHEN and SYDVKM. Trimming removed 3 bases from V and 0 bases from J, with 11 bases in between. The CDR3 is made up of 15 amino acids.

This clonotype has more than one count but fewer than ten. The V call is TRBV9, the J call TRBJ2-7; tentatively, D is TRBD1 or TRBD2 (5 bases each). This CDR3 spans 13 amino acids. Germline V CDR1 and CDR2: SGDLS, YYNGEE. Trimming cost V 0 bases and J 2 bases, with 6 bases left between them. CDR3 residues: CASSVGDAYEQYF. CDR3 DNA: TGTGCCAGCAGCGTAGGGGACGCCTACGAGCAGTACTTC.

The chain combines TRBV7-3 with TRBJ2-1; D is unresolved. V lost 4 bases to trimming and J lost 3 bases, with 16 bases between them. Germline V gene sequence: CDR1 SGHTA, CDR2 FQGTGA. This CDR3 region has 16 residues. Here the CDR3 DNA reads TGTGCCAGCAGCTCCGGACCGCAATTTCGCTACAATGAGCAGTTCTTC. Encoded protein: CASSSGPQFRYNEQFF.

This clonotype has more than one count but fewer than ten. J is TRBJ2-1 and V is TRBV4-1, with 11 bases matching TRBD2. CDR1 MGHRA and CDR2 YSYEKL come from the germline V gene. This CDR3 is 18 amino acids long. V lost 0 bases and J lost 7; bases outside the gene matches: 11. CDR3: CASSQDYRLAGPGNEQFF. The CDR3 DNA is TGCGCCAGCAGCCAAGATTATCGACTAGCGGGGCCCGGAAATGAGCAGTTCTTC.

This clonotype was counted many times. Here the CDR3 reads CASSSPLRTLNTQYF. The CDR3 DNA is TGTGCCAGCAGTTCACCCTTAAGGACTTTAAATACGCAGTATTTT. The chain joins TRBV12-3 or TRBV12-4 to TRBJ2-3; D perhaps matches TRBD2 (5 bases). The CDR3 sequence is 15 residues long. The V end was cut by 4 bases, the J end by 7 bases, with 18 bases between.

This clonotype was observed a handful of times. The CDR3 sequence is CSVEGLAGPGGSSYNEQFF. CDR3 nucleotide sequence: TGCAGCGTTGAGGGACTAGCGGGCCCCGGGGGTTCCTCCTACAATGAGCAGTTCTTC. The gene calls are TRBV29-1 and TRBJ2-1; 12 nucleotides line up with TRBD2. This CDR3 comprises 19 residues. Germline-derived CDR1 and CDR2 are SQVTM and ANQGSEA. Trimming at V came to 3 bases and at J to 0 bases, leaving 12 bases not matched to a gene.

This clonotype has a handful of counts. V and J are TRBV5-4 and TRBJ2-6, with 7 bases matching TRBD1. CDR1 and CDR2 (germline): SGHNT, YYREEE (reference sequence). CDR3 length equals 20 residues. The V and J ends lost 2 bases and 0 bases, in that order; junction bases with no gene match: 14. The CDR3 here is CASSLRDSTFSYSGANVLTF. In DNA form, the CDR3 reads TGTGCCAGCAGCTTAAGGGACAGCACTTTTAGCTACTCTGGGGCCAACGTCCTGACTTTC.

Ten or more counts support this clonotype. The chain couples TRBV3-1 to TRBJ2-2; D is tentatively TRBD1 or TRBD2 (5 bases each). Trimming removed 1 base at V and 0 bases at J, with 15 bases between. The CDR3 length is 18 residues. The germline gives CDR1 LGHDT, CDR2 YNNKEL (reference sequence). In DNA, the CDR3 is TGTGCCAGCAGCCAAGTCGCGGGCGACAGTGCGAACACCGGGGAGCTGTTTTTT. It codes for CASSQVAGDSANTGELFF. Full variable domain (rest looked up from reference TRBV3-1 and TRBJ2-2): DTAVSQTPKYLVTQMGNDKSIKCEQNLGHDTMYWYKQDSKKFLKIMFSYNNKELIINETVPNRFSPKSPDKAHLNLHINSLELGDSAVYFCASSQVAGDSANTGELFFGEGSRLTVL.

This clonotype has ten or more counts. The V gene is TRBV25-1, the J gene TRBJ2-2; D may be TRBD1 (5 bases). Looked up from germline, CDR1 is MGHDK and CDR2 is SYGVNS. Trimming took 2 bases from V and 4 from J, leaving 17 bases between them. This CDR3 comprises 17 residues. CDR3 loop: CASSEPTLQGGTGELFF. The CDR3 coding sequence is TGTGCCAGCAGTGAACCGACACTTCAGGGCGGCACCGGGGAGCTGTTTTTT.

This clonotype was observed at least ten times. V is TRBV7-2 and J is TRBJ2-1; D ambiguous. Looked up from germline, CDR1 is SGHTA and CDR2 is FQGNSA. Trimming shortened V by 5 bases and J by 4 bases, and 12 bases separated the two germline ends. The CDR3 has 14 residues. The CDR3 coding sequence is TGTGCCAGCAGCCCTCTCTCGTTATACAATGAGCAGTTCTTC. This sequence encodes CASSPLSLYNEQFF.

This clonotype has ten or more counts. The chain joins TRBV5-1 to TRBJ1-1, with D possibly being TRBD1 (6 bases). The CDR3 covers 14 residues. Germline V gives CDR1 SGHRS, CDR2 YFSETQ. V lost 4 bases and J lost 5, with 15 bases in between. CDR3 sequence (DNA): TGCGCCAGCAGCAGCGAGGGGGATGGAACTGAAGCTTTCTTT. It yields the protein CASSSEGDGTEAFF.

There are a few counts of this clonotype. Written as DNA, the CDR3 is TGCAGTGCTAGAGATTCCCACGGATGGGCGGGAGGGTCCTACGAGCAGTACTTC. It translates to CSARDSHGWAGGSYEQYF. The rearrangement links TRBV20-1 to TRBJ2-7; 9 bases fit TRBD2. This CDR3 region has 18 residues. From germline, CDR1 is DFQATT and CDR2 SNEGSKA (reference sequence). The junction had 13 bases not matched to a gene; V was cut back by 0 bases and J by 1 base.

Only a few counts were recorded for this clonotype. The J gene is TRBJ1-1, the V gene TRBV20-1; D uncertain. CDR3 size: 14 residues. Trimming removed 0 bases from V and 5 bases from J, with 13 bases in between. CDR1 is DFQATT, CDR2 SNEGSKA, per germline (reference sequence). The CDR3 DNA sequence: TGCAGTGCTAGAGATAACGACGTGGGGACTGAAGCTTTCTTT. Residues: CSARDNDVGTEAFF.

This clonotype was observed a few times. The rearrangement links TRBV6-7 to TRBJ2-2; a possible D gene is TRBD2 (5 bases). TRBV6-7 is an ORF for which the function is uncertain. This CDR3 has 16 amino acids. Trimming cost V 7 bases and J 0 bases, with 15 bases left between them. CDR3 amino acids: CASTEHEGSNTGELFF. The CDR3, as DNA: TGTGCCAGCACGGAGCATGAGGGATCGAACACCGGGGAGCTGTTTTTT.